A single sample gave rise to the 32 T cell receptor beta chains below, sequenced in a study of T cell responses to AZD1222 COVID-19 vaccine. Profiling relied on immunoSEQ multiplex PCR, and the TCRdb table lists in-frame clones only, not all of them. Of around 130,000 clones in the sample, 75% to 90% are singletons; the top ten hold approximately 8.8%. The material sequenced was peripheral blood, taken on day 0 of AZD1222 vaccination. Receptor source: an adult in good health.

In DNA, the CDR3 is TGTGCCAGCAGCCCTAGACAGGGACCCATTATCCCCTCGACTGGAAACACCATATATTTT. This encodes CASSPRQGPIIPSTGNTIYF. The chain links TRBV5-5 to TRBJ1-3, with 7 bases matching TRBD1. V was clipped by 4 bases and J by 2 bases; unmatched bases: 21. Germline CDR1 SGHKS, CDR2 YYEKEE (reference sequence). The CDR3 is 20 amino acids.

The CDR3 nucleotides read TGTGCCACCAGCAAGGGGACGACTAACTATGGCTACACCTTC. Protein product: CATSKGTTNYGYTF. The chain employs TRBV15 and TRBJ1-2; possibly TRBD1 for D (5 bases). The CDR3 loop spans 14 amino acids. Per germline, CDR1 LNHNV and CDR2 YYDKDF (reference sequence). V lost 4 bases, J lost 0 bases, and 9 bases lay in between. The whole variable domain, filled in from reference TRBV15 and TRBJ1-2, reads DAMVIQNPRYQVTQFGKPVTLSCSQTLNHNVMYWYQQKSSQAPKLLFHYYDKDFNNEADTPDNFQSRRPNTSFCFLDIRSPGLGDTAMYLCATSKGTTNYGYTFGSGTRLTVV.

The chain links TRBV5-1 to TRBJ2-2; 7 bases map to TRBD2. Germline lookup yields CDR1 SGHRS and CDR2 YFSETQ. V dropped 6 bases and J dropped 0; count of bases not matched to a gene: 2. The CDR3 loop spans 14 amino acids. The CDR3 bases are TGCGCCAGCACCGGGACTACGAACACCGGGGAGCTGTTTTTT. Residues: CASTGTTNTGELFF.

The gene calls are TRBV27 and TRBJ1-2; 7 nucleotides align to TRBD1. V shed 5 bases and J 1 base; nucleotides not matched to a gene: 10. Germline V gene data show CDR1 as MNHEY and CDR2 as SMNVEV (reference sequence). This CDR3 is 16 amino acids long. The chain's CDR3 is CASSPFVTGVNYGYTF. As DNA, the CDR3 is TGTGCCAGCAGTCCCTTCGTTACAGGGGTTAACTATGGCTACACCTTC.

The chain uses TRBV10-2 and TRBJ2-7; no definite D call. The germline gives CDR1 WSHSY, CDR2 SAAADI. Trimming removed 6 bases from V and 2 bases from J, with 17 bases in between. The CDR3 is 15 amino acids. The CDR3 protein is CASSGFPNPTYEQYF. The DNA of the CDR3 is TGCGCCAGCAGCGGATTCCCCAACCCCACCTACGAGCAGTACTTC.

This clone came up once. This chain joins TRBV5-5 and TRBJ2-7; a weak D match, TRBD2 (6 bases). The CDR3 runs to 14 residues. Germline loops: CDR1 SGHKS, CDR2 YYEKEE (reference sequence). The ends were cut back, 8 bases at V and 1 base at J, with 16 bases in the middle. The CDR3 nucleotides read TGTGCCAGGGGCGGAGGGGCACTATCCTACGAGCAGTACTTC. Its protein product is CARGGGALSYEQYF.

The CDR3 loop reads CATSDYTGGKGYTF. The DNA for the CDR3 is TGTGCCACCAGTGATTATACAGGGGGAAAGGGCTACACCTTC. The rearrangement joins TRBV24-1 to TRBJ1-2, with TRBD1 matching 8 bases. Germline trimming cut 2 bases from V and 8 bases from J; bases unmatched to any gene: 6. The CDR3 length is 14 residues. Looked up from germline, CDR1 is KGHDR and CDR2 is SFDVKD.

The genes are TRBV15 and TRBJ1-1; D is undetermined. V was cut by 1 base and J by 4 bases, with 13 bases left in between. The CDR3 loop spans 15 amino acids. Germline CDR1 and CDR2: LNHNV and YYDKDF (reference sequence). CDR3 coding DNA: TGTGCCACCAGCAGAGTTGTTGCGCAGCTCACTGAAGCTTTCTTT. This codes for CATSRVVAQLTEAFF.

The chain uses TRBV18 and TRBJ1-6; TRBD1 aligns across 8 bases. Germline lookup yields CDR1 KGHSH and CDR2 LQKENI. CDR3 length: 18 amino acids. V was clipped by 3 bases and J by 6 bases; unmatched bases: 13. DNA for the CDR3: TGTGCCAGCTCACCCGGACAGCTCAGAGACAGGGGTAATTCACCCCTCCACTTT. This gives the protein CASSPGQLRDRGNSPLHF.

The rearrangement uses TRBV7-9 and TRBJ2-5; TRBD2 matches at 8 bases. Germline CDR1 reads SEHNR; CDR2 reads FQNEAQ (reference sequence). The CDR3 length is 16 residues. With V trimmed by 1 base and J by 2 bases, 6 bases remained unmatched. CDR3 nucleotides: TGTGCCAGCAGCTTAGGGGTAGCGGGGCCACAAGAGACCCAGTACTTC. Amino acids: CASSLGVAGPQETQYF.

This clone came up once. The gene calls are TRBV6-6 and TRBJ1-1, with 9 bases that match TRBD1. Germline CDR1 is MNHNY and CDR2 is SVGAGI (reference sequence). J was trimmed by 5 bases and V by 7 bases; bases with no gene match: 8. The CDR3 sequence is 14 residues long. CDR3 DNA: TGTGCCAGCATCAAACAGGGGGCAGGGACTGAAGCTTTCTTT. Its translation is CASIKQGAGTEAFF.

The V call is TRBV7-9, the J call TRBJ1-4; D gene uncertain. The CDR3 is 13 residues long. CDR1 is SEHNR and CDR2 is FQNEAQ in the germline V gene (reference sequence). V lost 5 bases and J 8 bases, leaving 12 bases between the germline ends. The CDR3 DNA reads TGTGCCAGCAGCCTCCTAATAGGGGAAAAACTGTTTTTT. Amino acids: CASSLLIGEKLFF.

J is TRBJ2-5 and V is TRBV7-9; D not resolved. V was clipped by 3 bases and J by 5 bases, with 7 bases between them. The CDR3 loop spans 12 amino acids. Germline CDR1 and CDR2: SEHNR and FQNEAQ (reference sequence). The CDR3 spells CASSFTAETQYF. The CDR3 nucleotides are TGTGCCAGCAGCTTCACTGCGGAGACCCAGTACTTC.

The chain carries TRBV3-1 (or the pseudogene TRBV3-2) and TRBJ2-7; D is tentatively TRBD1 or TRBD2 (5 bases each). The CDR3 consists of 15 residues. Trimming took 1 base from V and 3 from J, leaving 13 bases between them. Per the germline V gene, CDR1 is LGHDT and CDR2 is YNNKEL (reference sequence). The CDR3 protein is CASSQGGLGDYEQYF. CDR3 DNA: TGTGCCAGCAGCCAAGGTGGACTGGGGGACTACGAGCAGTACTTC.

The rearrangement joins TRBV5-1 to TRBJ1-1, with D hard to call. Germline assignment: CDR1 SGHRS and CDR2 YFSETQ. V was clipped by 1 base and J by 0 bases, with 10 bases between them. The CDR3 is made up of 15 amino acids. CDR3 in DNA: TGCGCCAGCAGCTTGTGGCCAGCCATGAACACTGAAGCTTTCTTT. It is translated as CASSLWPAMNTEAFF.

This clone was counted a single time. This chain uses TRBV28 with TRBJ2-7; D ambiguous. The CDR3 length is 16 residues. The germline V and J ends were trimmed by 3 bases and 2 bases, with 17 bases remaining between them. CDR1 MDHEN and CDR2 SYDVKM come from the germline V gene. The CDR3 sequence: CASSFPPRQFTYEQYF. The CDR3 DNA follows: TGTGCCAGCAGTTTTCCCCCTAGACAATTTACCTACGAGCAGTACTTC. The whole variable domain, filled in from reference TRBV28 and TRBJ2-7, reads DVKVTQSSRYLVKRTGEKVFLECVQDMDHENMFWYRQDPGLGLRLIYFSYDVKMKEKGDIPEGYSVSREKKERFSLILESASTNQTSMYLCASSFPPRQFTYEQYFGPGTRLTVT.

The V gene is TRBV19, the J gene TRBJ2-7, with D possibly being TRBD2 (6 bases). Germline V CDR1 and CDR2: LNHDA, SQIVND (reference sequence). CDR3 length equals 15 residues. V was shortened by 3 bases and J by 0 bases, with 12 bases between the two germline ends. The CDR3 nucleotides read TGTGCCAGTAGTATGGGACTCTACAGCTCCTACGAGCAGTACTTC. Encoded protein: CASSMGLYSSYEQYF.

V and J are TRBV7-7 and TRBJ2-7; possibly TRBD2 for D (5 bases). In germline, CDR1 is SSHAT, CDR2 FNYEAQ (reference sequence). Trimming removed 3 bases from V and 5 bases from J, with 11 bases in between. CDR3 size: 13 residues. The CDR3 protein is CASSLTGMNEQYF. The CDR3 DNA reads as TGTGCCAGCAGCTTGACGGGGATGAACGAGCAGTACTTC.

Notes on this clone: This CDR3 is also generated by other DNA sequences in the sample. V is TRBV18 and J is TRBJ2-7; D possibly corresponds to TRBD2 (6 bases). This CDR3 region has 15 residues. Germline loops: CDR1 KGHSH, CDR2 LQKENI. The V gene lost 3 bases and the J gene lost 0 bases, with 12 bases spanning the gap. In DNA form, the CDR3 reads TGTGCCAGCTCACCCCCGGGACTTTCCTCCTACGAGCAGTACTTC. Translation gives CASSPPGLSSYEQYF.

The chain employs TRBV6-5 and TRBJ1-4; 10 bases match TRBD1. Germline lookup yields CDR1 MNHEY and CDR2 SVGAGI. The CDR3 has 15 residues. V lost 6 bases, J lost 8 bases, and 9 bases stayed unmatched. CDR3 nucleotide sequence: TGTGCCAGCAGGTTAGCCGGGACAGGGGTCGAAAAACTGTTTTTT. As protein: CASRLAGTGVEKLFF.

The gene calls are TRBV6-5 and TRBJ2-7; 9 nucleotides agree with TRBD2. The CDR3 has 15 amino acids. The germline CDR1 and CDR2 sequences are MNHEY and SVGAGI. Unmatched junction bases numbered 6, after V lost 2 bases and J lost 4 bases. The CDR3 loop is CASSYPAGGTYEQYF. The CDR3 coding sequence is TGTGCCAGCAGTTACCCCGCGGGGGGGACTTACGAGCAGTACTTC.

CDR3 bases: TGTGCCAGTAGGATGGGGACCTTTCCGTACGAGCAGTACTTC. Translation: CASRMGTFPYEQYF. The genes are TRBV19 and TRBJ2-7; D assignment may be TRBD1 or TRBD2 (5 bases each). The V gene's germline CDR1 is LNHDA and CDR2 SQIVND (reference sequence). Trimming pared 6 bases from V and 4 bases from J, leaving 16 bases between. This CDR3 contains 14 residues. Full variable domain (rest looked up from reference TRBV19 and TRBJ2-7): DGGITQSPKYLFRKEGQNVTLSCEQNLNHDAMYWYRQDPGQGLRLIYYSQIVNDFQKGDIAEGYSVSREKKESFPLTVTSAQKNPTAFYLCASRMGTFPYEQYFGPGTRLTVT.

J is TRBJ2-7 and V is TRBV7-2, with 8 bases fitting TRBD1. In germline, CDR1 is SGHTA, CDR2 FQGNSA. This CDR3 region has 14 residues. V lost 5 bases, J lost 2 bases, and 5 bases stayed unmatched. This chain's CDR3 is CASSPQGGPYEQYF. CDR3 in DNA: TGTGCCAGCAGCCCACAGGGGGGACCCTACGAGCAGTACTTC.

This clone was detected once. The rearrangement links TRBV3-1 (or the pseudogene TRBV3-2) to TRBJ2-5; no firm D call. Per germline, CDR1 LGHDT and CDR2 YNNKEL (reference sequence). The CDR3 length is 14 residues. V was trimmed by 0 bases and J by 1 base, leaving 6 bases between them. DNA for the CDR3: TGTGCCAGCAGCCAAGATCTCTTCCAAGAGACCCAGTACTTC. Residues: CASSQDLFQETQYF.

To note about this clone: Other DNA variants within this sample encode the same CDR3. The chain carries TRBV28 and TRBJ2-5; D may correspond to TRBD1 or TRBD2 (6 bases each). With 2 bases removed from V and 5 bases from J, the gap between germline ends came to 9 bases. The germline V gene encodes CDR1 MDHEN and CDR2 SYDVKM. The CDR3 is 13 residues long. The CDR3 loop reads CASSLGGGETQYF. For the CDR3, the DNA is TGTGCCAGCAGTTTAGGAGGGGGGGAGACCCAGTACTTC.

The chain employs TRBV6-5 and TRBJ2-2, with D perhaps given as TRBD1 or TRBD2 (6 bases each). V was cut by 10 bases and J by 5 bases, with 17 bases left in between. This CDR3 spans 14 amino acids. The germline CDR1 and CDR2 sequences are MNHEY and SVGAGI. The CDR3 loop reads CATLGGQRTGELFF. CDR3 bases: TGTGCCACCTTGGGGGGACAACGGACCGGGGAGCTGTTTTTT.

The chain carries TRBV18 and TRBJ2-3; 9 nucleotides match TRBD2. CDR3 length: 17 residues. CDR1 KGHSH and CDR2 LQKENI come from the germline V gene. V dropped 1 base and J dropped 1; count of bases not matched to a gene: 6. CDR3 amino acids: CASSPLAGGQGTDTQYF. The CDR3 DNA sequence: TGTGCCAGCTCACCACTGGCGGGGGGGCAAGGCACAGATACGCAGTATTTT.

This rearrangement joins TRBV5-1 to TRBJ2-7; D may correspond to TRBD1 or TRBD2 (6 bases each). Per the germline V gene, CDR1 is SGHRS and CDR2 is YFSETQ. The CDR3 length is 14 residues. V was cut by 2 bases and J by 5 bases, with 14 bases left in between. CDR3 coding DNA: TGCGCCAGCAGCTTCGGAGGGGGAGAGGACGAGCAGTACTTC. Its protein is CASSFGGGEDEQYF.

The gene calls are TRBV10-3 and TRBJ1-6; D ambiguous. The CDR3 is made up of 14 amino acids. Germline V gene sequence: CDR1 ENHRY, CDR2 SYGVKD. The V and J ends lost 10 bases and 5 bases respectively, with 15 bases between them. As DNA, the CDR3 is TGTGCCACCGGGCGGGCCGGGGATAATTCACCCCTCCACTTT. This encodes CATGRAGDNSPLHF.

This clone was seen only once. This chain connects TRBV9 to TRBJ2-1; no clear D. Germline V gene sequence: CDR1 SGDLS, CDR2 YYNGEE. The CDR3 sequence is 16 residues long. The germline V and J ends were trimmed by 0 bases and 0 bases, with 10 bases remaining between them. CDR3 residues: CASSVGTASSYNEQFF. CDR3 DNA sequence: TGTGCCAGCAGCGTAGGGACCGCGAGCTCCTACAATGAGCAGTTCTTC.

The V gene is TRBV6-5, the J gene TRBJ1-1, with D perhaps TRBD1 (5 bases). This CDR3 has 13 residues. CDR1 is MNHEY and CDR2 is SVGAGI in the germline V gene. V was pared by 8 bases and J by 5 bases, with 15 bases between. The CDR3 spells CASWYGEGTEAFF. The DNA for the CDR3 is TGTGCCAGCTGGTACGGGGAGGGGACTGAAGCTTTCTTT.

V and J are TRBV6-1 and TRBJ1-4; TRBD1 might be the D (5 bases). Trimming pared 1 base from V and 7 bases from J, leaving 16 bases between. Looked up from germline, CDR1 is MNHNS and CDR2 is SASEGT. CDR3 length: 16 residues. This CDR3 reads CASSEGRDPGAEKLFF. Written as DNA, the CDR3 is TGTGCCAGCAGTGAAGGGCGGGACCCCGGAGCTGAAAAACTGTTTTTT.